A single sample is the source of the 23 T cell receptor beta chains below, sequenced in a study of T-cell memory formation after mild COVID-19. TCRdb passed the 5' RACE reads through MiXCR, listing each CDR3 protein once. The sample lists 340,000 or so distinct CDR3 sequences, 10% to 15% occurring once. Sequencing was performed on PBMCs or a T cell subset sorted from them (not recorded which). The receptors shown here come from a man aged 18 to 30 who had mild COVID-19 (a few samples of this study predate the infection). Cell type and time point are not known.

The V gene is TRBV28, the J gene TRBJ2-1, with TRBD1 matching 7 bases. The CDR3 contains 16 residues. Germline V gene sequence: CDR1 MDHEN, CDR2 SYDVKM. The ends lost 6 bases at V and 0 bases at J; junction bases unmatched: 8. DNA of the CDR3: TGTGCCAGCAGCTCCGGGGACAGCAGCTCCTACAATGAGCAGTTCTTC. It specifies CASSSGDSSSYNEQFF.

This clonotype was detected only a few times. This chain links TRBV12-3 or TRBV12-4 with TRBJ1-4; D is perhaps TRBD1 (6 bases). This CDR3 is 15 amino acids long. The V gene lost 6 bases and the J gene lost 8 bases, with 19 bases spanning the gap. CDR3 sequence (DNA): TGTGCCAGCAGCGCCGCGGGGGCAAGGGGGGAAAAACTGTTTTTT. Translation gives CASSAAGARGEKLFF.

This chain joins TRBV29-1 and TRBJ2-2; D not certain. This CDR3 contains 13 residues. V dropped 4 bases and J dropped 3 bases, with 9 bases sitting between them. CDR1 is SQVTM, CDR2 ANQGSEA, per germline. The CDR3 DNA is TGCAGCGTTGGTCAGGAAGACACCGGGGAGCTGTTTTTT. Encoded protein: CSVGQEDTGELFF.

This clonotype was detected ten times or more. The chain links TRBV4-3 to TRBJ1-1; weak D call: TRBD1 (5 bases). The CDR3 is made up of 13 amino acids. Germline CDR1 is LGHNA and CDR2 is YSLEER. V was trimmed by 0 bases and J by 7 bases, leaving 9 bases between them. The CDR3 reads CASSQDWGGEAFF. In DNA form, the CDR3 reads TGCGCCAGCAGCCAAGATTGGGGGGGTGAAGCTTTCTTT.

This clonotype was counted at least ten times. The V and J genes are TRBV29-1 and TRBJ1-4, with 9 nucleotides matching TRBD1. Germline V gives CDR1 SQVTM, CDR2 ANQGSEA. This CDR3 is built from 12 residues. V trimming: 4 bases; J trimming: 8 bases; junction bases outside the gene matches: 2. The CDR3 sequence: CSVGQGGEKLFF. The CDR3 DNA follows: TGCAGCGTTGGACAGGGGGGAGAAAAACTGTTTTTT.

This clonotype turned up a few times. The chain links TRBV3-1 to TRBJ1-2; the D is unclear. The germline V and J ends were trimmed by 2 bases and 1 base, with 8 bases remaining between them. Germline-derived CDR1 and CDR2 are LGHDT and YNNKEL (reference sequence). There are 14 residues in the CDR3. In nucleotides, the CDR3 is TGTGCCAGCAGCCAACCCCAGGTTAACTATGGCTACACCTTC. Translation gives CASSQPQVNYGYTF.

This clonotype was detected only a few times. The chain uses TRBV5-1 and TRBJ2-1; tentative D call: TRBD1 (5 bases). Germline assignment: CDR1 SGHRS and CDR2 YFSETQ. The V and J ends lost 0 bases and 10 bases respectively, with 17 bases between them. There are 15 residues in the CDR3. CDR3 nucleotide sequence: TGCGCCAGCAGCTTGGCTTTAGGGGCGCAAGGCGAGCAGTTCTTC. Translation: CASSLALGAQGEQFF.

The table lists this clonotype with a few counts. The V call is TRBV7-9, the J call TRBJ2-2, with 7 nucleotides matching TRBD1. Germline V lookup: CDR1 SEHNR, CDR2 FQNEAQ (reference sequence). The V gene end was trimmed by 4 bases and the J gene end by 4 bases; junction bases not matched to a gene: 9. The CDR3 covers 16 residues. The CDR3, as DNA: TGTGCCAGCAGCTCGATTAGGGGGCCGAGCACCGGGGAGCTGTTTTTT. Protein sequence: CASSSIRGPSTGELFF.

This clonotype was counted a few times. The V and J genes are TRBV28 and TRBJ2-2; D perhaps matches TRBD2 (6 bases). The V gene lost 1 base and the J gene lost 7 bases, with 10 bases spanning the gap. The germline CDR1 and CDR2 sequences are MDHEN and SYDVKM. There are 14 residues in the CDR3. The CDR3 sequence is CASSLSWGVGELFF. The CDR3 region has the DNA TGTGCCAGCAGTTTATCTTGGGGGGTCGGGGAGCTGTTTTTT.

The V and J genes are TRBV20-1 and TRBJ1-4; the match to TRBD1 covers 9 bases. V lost 4 bases to trimming and J lost 4 bases; unmatched junction nucleotides: 1. The CDR3 totals 13 residues. CDR1 is DFQATT and CDR2 is SNEGSKA in the germline V gene (reference sequence). CDR3 protein: CSAMDRGNEKLFF. Here the CDR3 DNA reads TGCAGTGCTATGGACAGGGGTAATGAAAAACTGTTTTTT.

The gene calls are TRBV12-3 or TRBV12-4 and TRBJ2-5; TRBD1 or TRBD2 may be the D gene (5 bases each). V was pared by 2 bases and J by 5 bases, with 12 bases between. The CDR3 extends over 14 amino acids. The CDR3 nucleotides are TGTGCCAGCAGTTTAAGGGTGGGGACGGAGACCCAGTACTTC. Translated: CASSLRVGTETQYF.

This clonotype was detected a few times. The V and J genes are TRBV7-9 and TRBJ2-4, with 7 bases lining up with TRBD1. The CDR3 loop spans 12 amino acids. With 5 bases clipped from V and 9 bases from J, the junction kept 4 bases outside the gene matches. Germline CDR1 reads SEHNR; CDR2 reads FQNEAQ (reference sequence). CDR3 nucleotides: TGTGCCAGCAGCATACAGGGGACCATTCAGTACTTC. Its translation is CASSIQGTIQYF.

Points on this clonotype: This could be a read error, since a much larger clone is one nucleotide away. V is TRBV20-1 and J is TRBJ1-5; D is unresolved. The germline gives CDR1 DFQATT, CDR2 SNEGSKA (reference sequence). The length of the CDR3 is 14 residues. Here the CDR3 reads CSARAPYSNLPQHF. The CDR3 DNA sequence: TGCAGTGCTAGGGCGCCGTATAGCAATCTGCCCCAGCATTTT.

There are a few counts of this clonotype. The chain links TRBV7-2 to TRBJ1-5; the D is unclear. Germline CDR1 SGHTA, CDR2 FQGNSA. The CDR3 contains 13 residues. Between the trimmed V and J ends, which lost 5 bases and 10 bases, there was a span of 15 bases. The CDR3 DNA follows: TGTGCCAGCAGCCAGAGGGAGGATTCCCCCCAGCATTTT. Amino acids: CASSQREDSPQHF.

The gene calls are TRBV2 and TRBJ1-2; D gene uncertain. The CDR3 is 14 amino acids. CDR1 SNHLY and CDR2 FYNNEI come from the germline V gene. V lost 7 bases and J 4 bases, leaving 16 bases between the germline ends. The CDR3 reads CASTFGLEAYGYTF. The CDR3 nucleotides read TGTGCCAGCACCTTCGGACTGGAGGCCTATGGCTACACCTTC.

This clonotype has a count of ten or more. The chain couples TRBV7-2 to TRBJ1-1, with 7 bases identical to TRBD1. Germline lookup yields CDR1 SGHTA and CDR2 FQGNSA. This CDR3 has 13 residues. V trimming: 4 bases; J trimming: 4 bases; junction bases outside the gene matches: 3. CDR3 region: CASSSPGGTEAFF. The DNA of the CDR3 is TGTGCCAGCAGCTCTCCAGGGGGCACTGAAGCTTTCTTT.

The chain joins TRBV6-2 or TRBV6-3 to TRBJ2-3, with a tentative D call TRBD1 (6 bases). CDR1 is MNHEY, CDR2 SVGEGT, per germline. V was trimmed by 6 bases and J by 2 bases, leaving 12 bases between them. CDR3 size: 14 residues. The CDR3 region has the DNA TGTGCCAGCAGAGTGGGACACTACACAGATACGCAGTATTTT. This translates into CASRVGHYTDTQYF.

This sequence joins TRBV5-1 and TRBJ2-7, with 10 bases lining up with TRBD2. The CDR3 length is 14 residues. The germline V gene encodes CDR1 SGHRS and CDR2 YFSETQ. V gave up 0 bases and J gave up 4 bases; unmatched junction bases: 1. The CDR3 DNA reads as TGCGCCAGCAGCTTGGGGACTAGCGGTTACGAGCAGTACTTC. Its translation: CASSLGTSGYEQYF.

V usage is TRBV6-2 or TRBV6-3 and J usage is TRBJ1-1; D is undetermined. V lost 2 bases, J lost 7 bases, and 11 bases lay in between. The germline V gene encodes CDR1 MNHEY and CDR2 SVGEGT. The CDR3 has 13 amino acids. The CDR3 loop reads CASSYPDVNEAFF. The DNA for the CDR3 is TGTGCCAGCAGTTACCCCGACGTGAATGAAGCTTTCTTT.

This clonotype was seen many times. V and J are TRBV19 and TRBJ2-7; 9 bases line up with TRBD1. The length of the CDR3 is 15 residues. Looked up from germline, CDR1 is LNHDA and CDR2 is SQIVND (reference sequence). After removal of 3 bases from V and 3 bases from J, the junction contained 6 bases not matched to a gene. The DNA of the CDR3 is TGTGCCAGTAGTATTTACAGGGGGCAACTCTACGAGCAGTACTTC. This sequence encodes CASSIYRGQLYEQYF.

The chain couples TRBV12-3 or TRBV12-4 to TRBJ2-1, with D maybe TRBD1 (6 bases). The CDR3 totals 15 residues. Trimming took off 3 bases at V and 6 bases at J, with 15 bases between the two ends. The CDR3 nucleotides read TGTGCCAGCAGTTTTTTGGGCCAGGGGAGCAATGAGCAGTTCTTC. Translated: CASSFLGQGSNEQFF.

J is TRBJ2-2 and V is TRBV7-6, with TRBD1 matching 7 bases. CDR1 is SGHVS, CDR2 FNYEAQ, per germline. V dropped 5 bases and J dropped 6; count of bases not matched to a gene: 9. The CDR3 has 15 residues. The CDR3 sequence is CASSMRQGKAGELFF. The CDR3 DNA reads as TGTGCCAGCAGCATGAGACAGGGTAAAGCCGGGGAGCTGTTTTTT.

This clonotype was seen only a few times. The gene calls are TRBV5-1 and TRBJ2-1; the D call may be TRBD1 or TRBD2 (5 bases each). The ends were cut back, 3 bases at V and 8 bases at J, with 18 bases in the middle. The CDR3 extends over 15 amino acids. Germline-derived CDR1 and CDR2 are SGHRS and YFSETQ. The DNA for the CDR3 is TGCGCCAGCAGCTGGACCCGGGGCCTAGGGGATGAGCAGTTCTTC. Protein sequence: CASSWTRGLGDEQFF.